Sequencing of this TCR beta chain was carried out in a study of blood T cell repertoires in COVID-19. Whole-study context: Spain, Italy and the United States supplied samples that represented acute and convalescent COVID-19. Nucleic acid was either cDNA or gDNA, and it came from T cells, B-cell-depleted T cells, or PBMCs.

Original methodology: By means of reference gene primer amplification, nucleated cell counts were estimated. Method: immunoSEQ multiplex PCR; TCRdb's copy keeps in-frame clones and lacks some. The DNA was the basis for D and trimming; V, J and clone size are from that table. The sample records approximately 200,000 clones, 86% being singletons. The V and J ends lost 8 bases and 7 bases, in that order; junction bases with no gene match: 15. The V gene's germline CDR1 is ENHRY and CDR2 SYGVKD. The CDR3 has 16 amino acids. Sequenced material: peripheral blood. The receptor was derived from a woman aged 25 to 45 with active or convalescent COVID-19. The rearrangement links TRBV10-3 to TRBJ2-7, with 12 bases that match TRBD1. The CDR3 loop reads CAIGGTGGTRQKEQYF. The CDR3 coding sequence is TGTGCCATCGGTGGGACAGGGGGCACGAGGCAAAAAGAGCAGTACTTC.